Sequencing of this T cell receptor (beta chain) was carried out in a study of blood T cell repertoires in COVID-19. Sequencing used immunoSEQ multiplex PCR; TCRdb keeps in-frame clones, though not all of them. The sample records under 300,000 clones, approximately 82% being singletons. Participant-reported clinical history was the basis for cohort assignment. There are 15 residues in the CDR3. CDR1 and CDR2 from the germline V gene are LNHDA and SQIVND (reference sequence). With V trimmed by 10 bases and J by 5 bases, 13 bases remained unmatched. The origin of this receptor is a man aged 35-49 years who had recovered from COVID-19. Sample: PBMCs or T cells enriched from blood (not recorded which). The V gene is TRBV19, the J gene TRBJ2-2; TRBD2 matches 7 bases. The CDR3 loop is CATPSGRGKTGELFF. For the CDR3, the DNA is TGTGCCACCCCAAGTGGGAGGGGAAAGACCGGGGAGCTGTTTTTT.